The 22 T cell receptor beta chains presented below share a single source sample, sequenced in a study of T cells in Graves' hyperthyroidism and ophthalmopathy. The TCR beta CDR3 regions underwent amplification using RNA transcripts as the source. HTBI primers were employed in a first-round RT-PCR of the TCR CDR3. TCRdb recomputed calls from the multiplex PCR reads with MiXCR, one row per CDR3 protein. The sample shows tens of thousands of distinct CDR3 sequences, approximately 50% of them seen only once. Sequencing input: blood. These receptors originate from a woman aged 50 to 60 with Graves' hyperthyroidism that later progressed to Graves' ophthalmopathy.

This clonotype came up many times. The J gene is TRBJ1-1, the V gene TRBV7-2; TRBD1 matches 8 bases. Looked up from germline, CDR1 is SGHTA and CDR2 is FQGNSA. J was trimmed by 7 bases and V by 3 bases; bases with no gene match: 7. The CDR3 length is 14 residues. CDR3 DNA: TGTGCCAGCAGCTTCCAGACAGGGGCGGTTGAAGCTTTCTTT. This sequence encodes CASSFQTGAVEAFF.

The rearrangement links TRBV10-3 to TRBJ2-1; D might be TRBD2 (5 bases). The germline gives CDR1 ENHRY, CDR2 SYGVKD. V lost 2 bases and J lost 6, with 14 bases in between. CDR3 length: 15 residues. CDR3 amino acids: CAISEQSGWGNEQFF. CDR3 nucleotides: TGTGCCATCAGTGAGCAAAGCGGATGGGGCAATGAGCAGTTCTTC.

The chain uses TRBV6-6 and TRBJ2-7; a possible D gene is TRBD1 (6 bases). The germline gives CDR1 MNHNY, CDR2 SVGAGI (reference sequence). CDR3 length equals 14 residues. Trimming shortened V by 6 bases and J by 8 bases, and 20 bases separated the two germline ends. The CDR3 coding sequence is TGTGCCAGCAGGACACAGGGAGATAGCAATCAGCAGTACTTC. Its protein is CASRTQGDSNQQYF.

CDR3 region: CASSLVVRGDYGYTF. The DNA of the CDR3 is TGTGCCAGCAGTTTAGTGGTCCGGGGAGATTATGGCTACACCTTC. The chain is built from TRBV12-3 or TRBV12-4 and TRBJ1-2, with unresolved D. Trimming removed 1 base at V and 5 bases at J, with 14 bases between. The CDR3 is 15 residues long.

This clonotype was observed at least ten times. This rearrangement joins TRBV20-1 to TRBJ1-2, with D hard to call. This CDR3 comprises 16 residues. Trimming removed 0 bases at V and 4 bases at J, with 18 bases between. In germline, CDR1 is DFQATT, CDR2 SNEGSKA (reference sequence). In nucleotides, the CDR3 is TGCAGTGCTAGAGATCGCGAGTCGCGAGGAGGCTATGGCTACACCTTC. This gives the protein CSARDRESRGGYGYTF.

Relative to its sample, this clonotype is medium-sized (0.01 to 0.1%). The rearrangement links TRBV7-6 to TRBJ1-2; D is unresolved. The CDR3 runs 12 residues. Per germline, CDR1 SGHVS and CDR2 FNYEAQ. Trimming removed 5 bases at V and 8 bases at J, with 12 bases between. CDR3 amino acids: CASSPRPDGYTF. CDR3 coding DNA: TGTGCCAGCAGCCCGAGACCGGACGGCTACACCTTC.

The chain employs TRBV9 and TRBJ1-2; D is uncertain. Trimming stripped 3 bases from V and 7 bases from J, with 7 bases between. This CDR3 is built from 11 residues. Germline V CDR1 and CDR2: SGDLS, YYNGEE. CDR3: CASSDRGGYTF. DNA of the CDR3: TGTGCCAGCAGCGATCGAGGTGGCTACACCTTC.

This clonotype was seen many times. The rearrangement joins TRBV13 to TRBJ2-2; a possible D gene is TRBD1 (5 bases). This CDR3 has 16 residues. CDR1 and CDR2 from the germline V gene are PRHDT and FYEKMQ (reference sequence). Trimming removed 1 base from V and 3 bases from J, with 12 bases in between. The CDR3 nucleotides read TGTGCCAGCAGCTTAGAGGGGCCCAGAGACACCGGGGAGCTGTTTTTT. It yields the protein CASSLEGPRDTGELFF.

To note about this clonotype: A much larger clone is a single base away; this may be a read error. The V call is TRBV27, the J call TRBJ2-1, with 8 bases fitting TRBD2. CDR3 length: 15 residues. CDR1 MNHEY and CDR2 SMNVEV come from the germline V gene (reference sequence). The CDR3 coding sequence is TGTGCCGGCAGTTTGGCGGGAGGCAACTACAATGAGCAGTTCTTC. Translated: CAGSLAGGNYNEQFF.

This clonotype was seen repeatedly, ten times or more. This chain joins TRBV5-1 and TRBJ2-2; tentatively, D is TRBD2 (5 bases). Germline CDR1 and CDR2: SGHRS and YFSETQ. The length of the CDR3 is 18 residues. V shed 3 bases and J shed 0 bases, with 18 bases lying between them. The CDR3 sequence is CASSSPTGSATNTGELFF. CDR3 nucleotide sequence: TGCGCCAGCAGCTCCCCAACGGGGAGCGCTACGAACACCGGGGAGCTGTTTTTT.

The J gene is TRBJ1-4, the V gene TRBV29-1; D gene uncertain. Per the germline V gene, CDR1 is SQVTM and CDR2 is ANQGSEA. The CDR3 is 13 residues long. Trimming cost V 6 bases and J 2 bases, with 10 bases left between them. CDR3 DNA: TGCAGCGTGAACCTCGGGACTAATGAAAAACTGTTTTTT. Translating gives CSVNLGTNEKLFF.

This clonotype was picked up many times. This rearrangement joins TRBV27 to TRBJ2-3, with TRBD1 identical over 8 bases. V shed 4 bases, J shed 4 bases, and the junction held 7 bases outside the gene matches. Germline loops: CDR1 MNHEY, CDR2 SMNVEV (reference sequence). This CDR3 is 15 amino acids long. The CDR3 coding sequence is TGTGCCAGCAGTTCGGAAGCGACAGGGGCAGATACGCAGTATTTT. This sequence encodes CASSSEATGADTQYF.

The chain links TRBV29-1 to TRBJ2-3; TRBD2 aligns across 14 bases. Germline values: CDR1 SQVTM, CDR2 ANQGSEA. The CDR3 is 17 amino acids. V was clipped by 5 bases and J by 11 bases; unmatched bases: 18. The CDR3 DNA follows: TGCAGCGTTATGGGACTAGCGGGAGCGAGGGACTACAATGAGCAGTATTTT. Translating gives CSVMGLAGARDYNEQYF.

The chain links TRBV7-2 to TRBJ2-5, with 13 bases identical to TRBD2. The CDR3 has 15 residues. V lost 8 bases and J lost 4; bases outside the gene matches: 7. Looked up from germline, CDR1 is SGHTA and CDR2 is FQGNSA. The CDR3 DNA sequence: TGTGCCAGCGGAGGACTAGCGGGAGTCAGAGAGACCCAGTACTTC. It is translated as CASGGLAGVRETQYF.

The chain is built from TRBV11-2 and TRBJ2-5; 14 bases match TRBD2. Per germline, CDR1 SGHAT and CDR2 FQNNGV. The junction had 8 bases not matched to a gene; V was cut back by 3 bases and J by 5 bases. This CDR3 region has 17 residues. The CDR3 loop reads CASSFATSGGAIETQYF. As DNA, the CDR3 is TGTGCCAGCAGCTTCGCGACTAGCGGGGGGGCCATTGAGACCCAGTACTTC.

This clonotype was detected ten times or more. The chain joins TRBV9 to TRBJ2-5; perhaps TRBD2 as D (5 bases). Trimming took off 0 bases at V and 4 bases at J, with 13 bases between the two ends. The CDR3 runs to 15 residues. Germline CDR1 reads SGDLS; CDR2 reads YYNGEE. The CDR3 loop reads CASSVVGGFGETQYF. The CDR3 bases are TGTGCCAGCAGCGTAGTAGGCGGGTTCGGAGAGACCCAGTACTTC.

The rearrangement joins TRBV18 to TRBJ1-1; the D gene is possibly TRBD1 (5 bases). The V gene lost 0 bases and the J gene lost 7 bases, with 9 bases spanning the gap. The germline gives CDR1 KGHSH, CDR2 LQKENI. The CDR3 has 13 residues. CDR3 loop: CASSPPGQGEAFF. In nucleotides, the CDR3 is TGTGCCAGCTCACCACCGGGTCAGGGTGAAGCTTTCTTT.

The chain carries TRBV7-2 and TRBJ1-1; D not resolved. The V gene lost 4 bases and the J gene lost 7 bases, with 10 bases spanning the gap. Per the germline V gene, CDR1 is SGHTA and CDR2 is FQGNSA. The CDR3 loop spans 12 amino acids. CDR3 amino acids: CASSSAGYEAFF. In DNA form, the CDR3 reads TGTGCCAGCAGCTCTGCGGGGTATGAAGCTTTCTTT.

This clonotype appeared once. The chain recombines TRBV20-1 with TRBJ2-7, with 8 positions matching TRBD2. J was trimmed by 3 bases and V by 4 bases; bases with no gene match: 17. The CDR3 is 17 residues long. Germline lookup yields CDR1 DFQATT and CDR2 SNEGSKA (reference sequence). CDR3 residues: CSATDWDSGTRIYEQYF. The DNA for the CDR3 is TGCAGTGCTACAGACTGGGACTCCGGGACTAGAATCTACGAGCAGTACTTC.

V gene TRBV19 combines with J gene TRBJ1-4; D perhaps matches TRBD1 (5 bases). V lost 5 bases and J 17 bases, leaving 30 bases between the germline ends. This CDR3 contains 16 residues. Germline V gene sequence: CDR1 LNHDA, CDR2 SQIVND (reference sequence). CDR3 region: CASSLLAGTGRPLAFF. CDR3 DNA: TGTGCCAGTAGTCTCCTCGCCGGGACGGGTCGACCGTTGGCATTTTTT.

This clonotype was picked up many times. The chain links TRBV10-2 to TRBJ2-3; 7 nucleotides line up with TRBD2. The CDR3 has 16 amino acids. Per the germline V gene, CDR1 is WSHSY and CDR2 is SAAADI. V lost 2 bases and J lost 4; bases outside the gene matches: 9. The CDR3 region has the DNA TGCGCCAGCAGTGAGCGGGGCGGGAGCCTTCCAGATACGCAGTATTTT. Its translation is CASSERGGSLPDTQYF.

This clonotype appeared many times. The chain joins TRBV5-1 to TRBJ1-1; D is ambiguous. CDR1 and CDR2 from the germline V gene are SGHRS and YFSETQ. This CDR3 comprises 14 residues. With 4 bases removed from V and 3 bases from J, the gap between germline ends came to 13 bases. The CDR3 is CASSEREVYTEAFF. The CDR3 coding sequence is TGCGCCAGCAGCGAGAGGGAGGTGTACACTGAAGCTTTCTTT.